This T cell receptor beta chain was identified in a study of blood T cell repertoires in COVID-19. CDR1 and CDR2 (germline): MNHEY, SVGEGT. There are 18 residues in the CDR3. V was cut by 2 bases and J by 7 bases, with 26 bases left in between. Cohort assignment relied on participant-reported clinical history. This clone showed up just once. Sequencing was performed with immunoSEQ multiplex PCR; in TCRdb, only in-frame clones are kept and a portion is missing. The table has roughly 250,000 clones, 70% to 90% seen once; the top ten hold approximately 1.7%. The V gene is TRBV6-2 or TRBV6-3, the J gene TRBJ2-5; weak D call: TRBD2 (6 bases). The sequence was obtained from a woman aged 45-65 years who had recovered from COVID-19. The sample was PBMCs or T cells enriched from blood (not recorded which). This CDR3 is CASSYRPGGSGKATTQYF. The CDR3 nucleotides are TGTGCCAGCAGTTACCGGCCCGGAGGGAGCGGAAAAGCAACGACCCAGTACTTC.